This record looks at one T cell receptor (beta chain) sequence and its context. The antigen is unknown. This specimen belongs to a study of beta chain features in type 1 diabetes. Study summary: Across all samples, over 85 million sorted cells were examined.

Every isolated RNA sample was fully reverse transcribed, so sequencing captured expressed TCRB transcripts. Sequencing used immunoSEQ multiplex PCR; TCRdb keeps in-frame clones, though not all of them. The data hold 630,000 or so clones, with around 15% observed a single time. Study-wide findings and caveats: A moderate, significant TCRB CDR3 shortening appeared in type 1 diabetes across four CD4+ subsets.

This CDR3 contains 17 residues. With V trimmed by 6 bases and J by 6 bases, 20 bases remained unmatched. CDR1 and CDR2 from the germline V gene are LGHNA and YNFKEQ. This chain links TRBV4-2 with TRBJ2-7; 7 bases fit TRBD2. The sequence came from a young man with type 1 diabetes. The sequenced sample was naive CD4+ T cells from blood. CDR3 loop: CASRAISRGGSSFEQYF. CDR3 bases: TGTGCCAGCAGAGCTATTTCTCGGGGCGGGAGTTCTTTCGAGCAGTACTTC.